This entry lists 24 T cell receptor beta chains sequenced from one sample in a study of T cells in localized non-small cell lung cancer. The protocol was immunoSEQ multiplex PCR, while the TCRdb copy is restricted to in-frame clones and leaves out a portion. The sample records roughly 34,000 clones, just over 85% being singletons. The material sequenced was peripheral blood, taken before any cancer treatment. The receptors were gathered from a male donor aged 60 or over with stage III lung adenocarcinoma.

The chain links TRBV5-4 to TRBJ1-4; D gene uncertain. Trimming took off 4 bases at V and 0 bases at J, with 10 bases between the two ends. This CDR3 region has 15 residues. CDR1 and CDR2 from the germline V gene are SGHNT and YYREEE (reference sequence). This CDR3 is CASSGNGATNEKLFF. The CDR3 nucleotides are TGTGCCAGCAGCGGAAACGGAGCAACTAATGAAAAACTGTTTTTT.

V gene TRBV11-2 combines with J gene TRBJ2-7, with a tentative D call TRBD2 (6 bases). V gave up 11 bases and J gave up 5 bases, with 13 bases separating them. The CDR3 spans 11 residues. Germline V CDR1 and CDR2: SGHAT, FQNNGV. The CDR3 sequence is CAADGGDEQYF. Written as DNA, the CDR3 is TGTGCCGCGGACGGAGGGGACGAGCAGTACTTC.

The genes are TRBV6-6 and TRBJ1-5; D uncertain. The CDR3 contains 14 residues. V lost 2 bases to trimming and J lost 1 base, with 6 bases between them. Germline V lookup: CDR1 MNHNY, CDR2 SVGAGI (reference sequence). CDR3 nucleotide sequence: TGTGCCAGCAGTTACGGGTGGAGCAATCAGCCCCAGCATTTT. Translated, it gives CASSYGWSNQPQHF.

This sequence joins TRBV7-2 and TRBJ1-5; no definite D call. Looked up from germline, CDR1 is SGHTA and CDR2 is FQGNSA. V lost 0 bases and J 3 bases, leaving 9 bases between the germline ends. CDR3 size: 15 residues. CDR3 nucleotide sequence: TGTGCCAGCAGCTTAGCGAACCTCTTCAATCAGCCCCAGCATTTT. Amino acid sequence: CASSLANLFNQPQHF.

The rearrangement uses TRBV30 and TRBJ1-6; D is uncertain. The CDR3 has 12 amino acids. Germline assignment: CDR1 GTSNPN and CDR2 SVGIG (reference sequence). The CDR3 DNA sequence: TGTGCTCAACAATTGCCGGGCTCACCCCTCCACTTT. Translated: CAQQLPGSPLHF.

The chain joins TRBV30 to TRBJ1-5; D is possibly TRBD1 (5 bases). V lost 2 bases to trimming and J lost 7 bases, with 12 bases between them. This CDR3 has 13 residues. From germline, CDR1 is GTSNPN and CDR2 SVGIG (reference sequence). This CDR3 is CAWSLGDGQPQHF. CDR3 bases: TGTGCCTGGAGTTTAGGGGACGGCCAGCCCCAGCATTTT.

This clone has a single count. This rearrangement joins TRBV5-1 to TRBJ1-2; D remains unclear. The CDR3 length is 14 residues. Germline CDR1 and CDR2: SGHRS and YFSETQ. V shed 5 bases and J shed 8 bases, with 19 bases lying between them. This CDR3 reads CASSAGTQSGGYTF. In DNA, the CDR3 is TGCGCCAGCAGTGCGGGAACCCAAAGCGGAGGCTACACCTTC.

The V gene is TRBV11-2, the J gene TRBJ2-1; TRBD2 might be the D (6 bases). Between the trimmed V and J ends, which lost 2 bases and 1 base, there was a span of 15 bases. This CDR3 region has 17 residues. Germline V CDR1 and CDR2: SGHAT, FQNNGV. For the CDR3, the DNA is TGTGCCAGCAGCTTATCTCACGGGAGCGGTTCCTACAATGAGCAGTTCTTC. Amino acid sequence: CASSLSHGSGSYNEQFF.

The rearrangement uses TRBV12-5 and TRBJ2-1; perhaps TRBD1 as D (5 bases). The V end lost 1 base, the J end lost 7 bases, and 8 bases lay between the germline ends. This CDR3 spans 13 amino acids. Per germline, CDR1 LGHNT and CDR2 FRNRAP. In DNA form, the CDR3 reads TGTGCTAGTGGTTTGGCCCCAGGGAATGAGCAGTTCTTC. This translates into CASGLAPGNEQFF.

The V gene is TRBV5-4, the J gene TRBJ2-1; 7 bases map to TRBD1. The CDR3 has 15 residues. V lost 0 bases and J lost 1; bases outside the gene matches: 1. The V gene's germline CDR1 is SGHNT and CDR2 YYREEE (reference sequence). CDR3: CASSLDRGSYNEQFF. DNA for the CDR3: TGTGCCAGCAGCTTGGACAGGGGATCCTACAATGAGCAGTTCTTC.

This chain connects TRBV6-5 to TRBJ1-1; D is ambiguous. The CDR3 consists of 13 residues. In germline, CDR1 is MNHEY, CDR2 SVGAGI. Trimming removed 3 bases from V and 5 bases from J, with 10 bases in between. Here the CDR3 DNA reads TGTGCCAGCAGTTATCAGGCGTATACTGAAGCTTTCTTT. Translation gives CASSYQAYTEAFF.

This chain joins TRBV15 and TRBJ2-7, with D possibly matching TRBD2 (6 bases). V lost 3 bases, J lost 2 bases, and 11 bases lay in between. This CDR3 has 14 residues. In germline, CDR1 is LNHNV, CDR2 YYDKDF (reference sequence). The CDR3 loop is CATSRVGGTYEQYF. The CDR3 nucleotides are TGTGCCACCAGCAGGGTAGGCGGGACCTACGAGCAGTACTTC.

The chain has TRBV4-1 and TRBJ2-7; D possibly corresponds to TRBD1 (6 bases). Germline CDR1 MGHRA, CDR2 YSYEKL. Trimming removed 4 bases from V and 4 bases from J, with 20 bases in between. This CDR3 comprises 16 residues. The CDR3 loop reads CASSRTFRDTLYEQYF. CDR3 nucleotide sequence: TGCGCCAGCAGCCGAACGTTCCGGGACACACTTTACGAGCAGTACTTC.

V is TRBV6-5 and J is TRBJ2-2; 9 bases map to TRBD1. CDR3 length: 15 amino acids. CDR1 and CDR2 from the germline V gene are MNHEY and SVGAGI. Trimming at V came to 8 bases and at J to 0 bases, leaving 4 bases not matched to a gene. As DNA, the CDR3 is TGTGCCAGCGGAAGACAGGGGGCGAACACCGGGGAGCTGTTTTTT. Residues: CASGRQGANTGELFF.

The V and J genes are TRBV10-3 and TRBJ2-7; perhaps TRBD2 as D (5 bases). Per germline, CDR1 ENHRY and CDR2 SYGVKD. CDR3 length: 14 residues. V gave up 4 bases and J gave up 7 bases, with 17 bases separating them. The DNA for the CDR3 is TGTGCCATCAGTGGGGCCCCTGGAGGCTCGGAGCAGTACTTC. Its protein product is CAISGAPGGSEQYF.

The chain uses TRBV6-5 and TRBJ2-7; D remains ambiguous. This CDR3 is 12 amino acids long. Trimming took 8 bases from V and 0 from J, leaving 8 bases between them. Germline CDR1 and CDR2: MNHEY and SVGAGI. The CDR3 DNA follows: TGTGCCAGCGGCCCTCTCTCCTACGAGCAGTACTTC. Translated, it gives CASGPLSYEQYF.

The V gene is TRBV2, the J gene TRBJ2-5; weak D call: TRBD1 (6 bases). V shed 2 bases and J shed 1 base, with 11 bases lying between them. The CDR3 contains 15 residues. Looked up from germline, CDR1 is SNHLY and CDR2 is FYNNEI. CDR3: CASSEQQGPQETQYF. In nucleotides, the CDR3 is TGTGCCAGCAGTGAACAGCAGGGGCCCCAAGAGACCCAGTACTTC.

Concerning this clone itself: Other DNA sequences in this specimen translate into the identical CDR3. The chain employs TRBV6-1 and TRBJ1-1, with 9 positions matching TRBD1. The V segment lost 3 bases and the J segment 3 bases; nucleotides outside the gene matches: 2. Per the germline V gene, CDR1 is MNHNS and CDR2 is SASEGT. The CDR3 has 14 amino acids. The CDR3 region is CASSEDRGDTEAFF. DNA of the CDR3: TGTGCCAGCAGTGAGGACAGGGGAGACACTGAAGCTTTCTTT.

The chain links TRBV7-9 to TRBJ1-5; D call uncertain. CDR1 is SEHNR and CDR2 is FQNEAQ in the germline V gene (reference sequence). The V and J ends lost 6 bases and 9 bases respectively, with 12 bases between them. This CDR3 has 12 residues. The CDR3 loop is CASRTQDGPQHF. CDR3 DNA sequence: TGTGCCAGCAGGACGCAGGACGGGCCCCAGCATTTT. Based on the CDR3 plus reference TRBV7-9 and TRBJ1-5, the full variable domain is DTGVSQNPRHKITKRGQNVTFRCDPISEHNRLYWYRQTLGQGPEFLTYFQNEAQLEKSRLLSDRFSAERPKGSFSTLEIQRTEQGDSAMYLCASRTQDGPQHFGDGTRLSIL.

The rearrangement joins TRBV5-1 to TRBJ2-5; 7 bases line up with TRBD2. CDR3 length: 16 amino acids. With V trimmed by 4 bases and J by 4 bases, 13 bases remained unmatched. Germline CDR1 is SGHRS and CDR2 is YFSETQ. The CDR3 reads CASSMTGGVRGETQYF. The CDR3 region has the DNA TGCGCCAGCAGCATGACGGGGGGAGTTAGAGGAGAGACCCAGTACTTC.

This clone was detected only once. Relative to the germline gene, one junction end is altered; a read error may explain this. As DNA, the CDR3 is TGTGCCAGCAGCTATACGACAGGGTCTCAGGAGACCCAGTACTTC. This encodes CASSYTTGSQETQYF. The rearrangement uses TRBV5-3 and TRBJ2-5, with TRBD1 matching over 7 bases. TRBV5-3 is recorded as an ORF, its role being uncertain. The length of the CDR3 is 15 residues.

The J gene is TRBJ1-5, the V gene TRBV2, with 8 nucleotides matching TRBD1. Germline assignment: CDR1 SNHLY and CDR2 FYNNEI. The length of the CDR3 is 14 residues. Trimming at V came to 4 bases and at J to 5 bases, leaving 4 bases not matched to a gene. The CDR3 nucleotides are TGTGCCAGCAGTGGACAGGGGTGGGATCAGCCCCAGCATTTT. Translated, it gives CASSGQGWDQPQHF.

The J gene is TRBJ1-1, the V gene TRBV7-9; D is undetermined. Germline V gives CDR1 SEHNR, CDR2 FQNEAQ (reference sequence). The CDR3 runs to 13 residues. V lost 5 bases, J lost 1 base, and 8 bases lay in between. CDR3 in amino acids: CASSLQGNTEAFF. The CDR3 nucleotides read TGTGCCAGCAGCCTACAAGGGAACACTGAAGCTTTCTTT.

The V call is TRBV19, the J call TRBJ2-2; D is possibly TRBD2 (5 bases). The germline V gene encodes CDR1 LNHDA and CDR2 SQIVND (reference sequence). CDR3 length: 15 residues. V shed 0 bases and J shed 3 bases, with 8 bases lying between them. CDR3 amino acids: CASSIERVDTGELFF. The CDR3 DNA is TGTGCCAGTAGTATAGAGCGGGTAGACACCGGGGAGCTGTTTTTT. The full variable domain, with the rest looked up from reference TRBV19 and TRBJ2-2, is DGGITQSPKYLFRKEGQNVTLSCEQNLNHDAMYWYRQDPGQGLRLIYYSQIVNDFQKGDIAEGYSVSREKKESFPLTVTSAQKNPTAFYLCASSIERVDTGELFFGEGSRLTVL.